This T cell receptor (beta chain) was recorded in a study of shared clonotypes between healthy human individuals. This clone was seen more than once but under ten times. Trimming removed 7 bases from V and 9 bases from J, with 15 bases in between. Per the germline V gene, CDR1 is MDHEN and CDR2 is SYDVKM. The CDR3 is 13 residues long. Subsets obtained from CD4+ cells comprised CD45RA+ naive and CD45RA-negative memory cells. Assay used: immunoSEQ multiplex PCR; TCRdb lists only in-frame clones, some missing. The data contain some 900,000 clones, roughly 72% of them singletons. This sequence joins TRBV28 and TRBJ1-4; no definite D call. Sequencing input: memory CD4+ T cells sorted from blood. Subset indicated: CD45RA-negative fraction. This sequence originates from a man between 18 and 29 years old in good health. CDR3 loop: CASTPFSVQKLFF. In DNA form, the CDR3 reads TGTGCCAGCACCCCTTTCTCGGTTCAAAAACTGTTTTTT.